This is a list of T cell receptor beta chains from one sample in a study of beta chain features in type 1 diabetes. The protocol was immunoSEQ multiplex PCR, while the TCRdb copy is restricted to in-frame clones and leaves out a portion. In the table there are about 340,000 clones, approximately 8.2% of which are singletons. Specimen: central memory CD4+ T cells from blood. The source is a young woman in good health. The CDR3 runs from the conserved cysteine through the conserved F or W. The D gene is left open where the match is weak. Clone size is shown for a subset of rows, as once, few, many or a class of expanded clone.

many	TRBJ2-3	TRBV25-1	-	CASSVQGTDTQYF	TGTGCCAGCAGTGTTCAGGGCACAGATACGCAGTATTTT
many	TRBJ1-4	TRBV7-8	TRBD1	CASRPTGGITNEKLFF	TGTGCCAGCAGACCGACAGGGGGGATAACTAATGAAAAACTGTTTTTT
-	TRBJ2-1	TRBV9	-	CASSVASGDNEQFF	TGTGCCAGCAGCGTAGCATCAGGAGACAATGAGCAGTTCTTC
few	TRBJ2-7	TRBV7-9	-	CASSFSEYWGAEQYF	TGTGCCAGCAGCTTCTCGGAGTATTGGGGGGCCGAGCAGTACTTC
few	TRBJ2-1	TRBV28	-	CASSSSAGQDYNEQFF	TGTGCCAGCAGTTCCTCGGCGGGGCAGGACTACAATGAGCAGTTCTTC
few	TRBJ1-1	TRBV11-2	-	CASSLDSNTEAFF	TGTGCCAGCAGCTTAGACAGTAACACTGAAGCTTTCTTT
-	TRBJ2-3	TRBV27	-	CASSSRTGRGTDTQYF	TGTGCCAGCAGTTCCCGGACGGGACGAGGTACAGATACGCAGTATTTT
few	TRBJ2-1	TRBV9	-	CASTPQVEHNEQFF	TGTGCCAGCACCCCTCAAGTGGAGCACAATGAGCAGTTCTTC
many	TRBJ1-2	TRBV5-8	-	CASSPPAEANYGYTF	TGTGCCAGCAGCCCACCAGCGGAAGCTAACTATGGCTACACCTTC
-	TRBJ1-2	TRBV5-1	-	CASRLGVTNYGYTF	TGCGCCAGCAGGTTGGGGGTCACTAACTATGGCTACACCTTC
few	TRBJ1-2	TRBV4-2	TRBD1	CASSQEGSGGYYGYTF	TGTGCCAGCAGCCAAGAGGGGTCAGGGGGCTACTATGGCTACACCTTC
few	TRBJ1-3	TRBV27	-	CASGDRPGNTIYF	TGTGCCAGCGGTGACAGGCCTGGAAACACCATATATTTT
few	TRBJ2-3	TRBV29-1	TRBD2	CSVSGTSGITDTQYF	TGCAGCGTTTCCGGGACTAGCGGCATCACAGATACGCAGTATTTT
-	TRBJ2-5	TRBV7-2	TRBD2	CASSFSGRATQYF	TGTGCCAGCAGCTTTAGCGGGAGAGCGACCCAGTACTTC
few	TRBJ2-1	TRBV5-1	TRBD2	CASSYLAGGYNEQFF	TGCGCCAGCAGCTATCTAGCGGGAGGGTACAATGAGCAGTTCTTC
-	TRBJ2-2	TRBV9	-	CASSVFSGELFF	TGTGCCAGCAGCGTATTTTCGGGGGAGCTGTTTTTT
few	TRBJ2-1	TRBV15	-	CATSRDSRSYNEQFF	TGTGCCACCAGCAGAGACAGCCGCTCCTACAATGAGCAGTTCTTC
few	TRBJ2-3	TRBV28	TRBD2	CASSLPGGSLGDTQYF	TGTGCCAGCAGTTTACCAGGCGGGAGCCTGGGAGATACGCAGTATTTT
few	TRBJ2-5	TRBV28	-	CASSSGTFQETQYF	TGTGCCAGCAGCTCTGGGACATTCCAAGAGACCCAGTACTTC
-	TRBJ2-3	TRBV2	-	CASSDPRDTQYF	TGTGCCAGCAGTGATCCCAGAGATACGCAGTATTTT
-	TRBJ2-3	TRBV4-2	TRBD2	CASSQARLAGGPDTQYF	TGTGCCAGCAGCCAAGCGCGACTAGCGGGAGGGCCAGATACGCAGTATTTT
-	TRBJ2-7	TRBV7-9	-	CASSLWRTASYEQYF	TGTGCCAGCAGCTTATGGCGGACAGCTTCCTACGAGCAGTACTTC
-	TRBJ1-1	TRBV11-2	-	CASSLTYNTEAFF	TGTGCCAGCAGCTTAACCTATAACACTGAAGCTTTCTTT
many	TRBJ2-4	TRBV28	-	CASSFPGQQALAKNIQYF	TGTGCCAGCAGTTTCCCCGGGCAACAGGCCTTAGCCAAAAACATTCAGTACTTC
few	TRBJ2-2	TRBV4-3	-	CASSQRASTGELFF	TGCGCCAGCAGCCAACGTGCGTCCACCGGGGAGCTGTTTTTT
medium-sized	TRBJ2-6	TRBV2	-	CASSVEGWANVLTF	TGTGCCAGCAGTGTAGAAGGTTGGGCCAACGTCCTGACTTTC
-	TRBJ2-1	TRBV14	TRBD2	CASSKLAGGVNEQFF	TGTGCCAGCAGCAAACTAGCGGGAGGGGTGAATGAGCAGTTCTTC
-	TRBJ2-5	TRBV5-4	TRBD2	CASSARDYPVETQYF	TGTGCCAGCAGCGCGAGGGACTACCCTGTGGAGACCCAGTACTTC
few	TRBJ2-5	TRBV18	TRBD2	CASNTGTSGETQYF	TGTGCCAGCAATACCGGGACTAGCGGGGAGACCCAGTACTTC
few	TRBJ2-5	TRBV10-3	-	CAISRTATPQETQYF	TGTGCCATCAGCCGGACAGCTACTCCTCAAGAGACCCAGTACTTC
-	TRBJ2-7	TRBV6-6	TRBD1	CASSSKDRGHEQYF	TGTGCCAGCAGTTCCAAGGACAGGGGGCACGAGCAGTACTTC
many	TRBJ2-2	TRBV28	-	CASSFVPRGELFF	TGTGCCAGCAGTTTCGTACCGAGGGGGGAGCTGTTTTTT
few	TRBJ2-7	TRBV11-1	-	CASSLGRDSSYEQYF	TGTGCCAGCAGCTTAGGTAGAGACAGCTCCTACGAGCAGTACTTC
-	TRBJ2-2	TRBV5-1	TRBD1	CASRQGGNTGELFF	TGCGCCAGCCGACAGGGCGGTAACACCGGGGAGCTGTTTTTT
-	TRBJ2-2	TRBV7-2	TRBD2	CASSRGGGRTTGELFF	TGTGCCAGCAGCAGAGGCGGGGGTAGAACCACCGGGGAGCTGTTTTTT
few	TRBJ2-7	TRBV29-1	TRBD1	CSVSSGTGSYEQYF	TGCAGCGTTTCGTCGGGGACAGGATCCTACGAGCAGTACTTC
few	TRBJ2-7	TRBV10-3	-	CATRGTYEQYF	TGTGCCACCAGGGGAACCTACGAGCAGTACTTC